Only a few counts were recorded for the clone carrying this T cell receptor beta chain. This entry comes from a study of blood T cell repertoires in COVID-19. For the study at large: Acute and convalescent COVID-19 specimens originated in the United States, Italy and Spain.

V was shortened by 1 base and J by 5 bases, with 20 bases between the two germline ends. Germline V gene lookup returns CDR1 LGHNA and CDR2 YNFKEQ. This CDR3 spans 17 amino acids. TCRdb keeps only in-frame clones here, not all; method: immunoSEQ multiplex PCR. In the table there are some 120,000 clones, under 90% of which are singletons. This clonotype was obtained from a man in his 60s with acute or convalescent COVID-19. What was sequenced was peripheral blood. V usage is TRBV4-2 and J usage is TRBJ1-2; a weak D match, TRBD1 (6 bases). CDR3 coding DNA: TGTGCCAGCAGCCAAGGGGGGACCAGGGGTGGGAAGTATGGCTACACCTTC. Translating gives CASSQGGTRGGKYGYTF.